Following are 32 T cell receptor beta chains from one sample sequenced in a study of cytomegalovirus exposure and HLA in healthy donors. The PCR contained 60 Vbeta and 13 Jbeta primers. Some clones are missing from TCRdb's copy, which holds only in-frame ones; the method was immunoSEQ multiplex PCR. The data contain tens of thousands of clones, about four fifths of them singletons. Input material: PBMCs. These receptor sequences come from a man aged 35-49 years in good health and CMV-seronegative.

The chain is built from TRBV5-6 and TRBJ2-5, with D maybe TRBD1 (5 bases). The CDR3 totals 14 residues. The germline V gene has CDR1 SGHDT and CDR2 YYEEEE. The germline V and J ends were trimmed by 1 base and 5 bases, with 12 bases remaining between them. The CDR3: CASSLQGVGETQYF. CDR3 nucleotides: TGTGCCAGCAGCTTGCAGGGTGTGGGGGAGACCCAGTACTTC.

The rearrangement links TRBV27 to TRBJ2-7; D may be TRBD1 (5 bases). Deletions cut 0 bases from V and 0 bases from J, with 15 bases between. Per germline, CDR1 MNHEY and CDR2 SMNVEV (reference sequence). The CDR3 runs to 17 residues. The CDR3 nucleotides are TGTGCCAGCAGTTTATCGGGGCCGGACGTCGGCTCCTACGAGCAGTACTTC. Its translation: CASSLSGPDVGSYEQYF.

The V call is TRBV7-6, the J call TRBJ1-5, with TRBD1 identical over 8 bases. Per germline, CDR1 SGHVS and CDR2 FNYEAQ. The CDR3 has 17 residues. With V trimmed by 1 base and J by 1 base, 6 bases remained unmatched. The CDR3 region is CASSLGTGTKSNQPQHF. Written as DNA, the CDR3 is TGTGCCAGCAGCTTAGGGACAGGGACGAAGAGCAATCAGCCCCAGCATTTT.

The gene calls are TRBV10-2 and TRBJ2-5; tentative D call: TRBD2 (6 bases). The V end was cut by 2 bases, the J end by 5 bases, with 12 bases between. CDR1 and CDR2 (germline): WSHSY, SAAADI. The CDR3 spans 14 residues. The CDR3 DNA follows: TGCGCCAGCAGTGAGGGGGGGAATGGGGAGACCCAGTACTTC. Translating it yields CASSEGGNGETQYF.

The genes are TRBV12-5 and TRBJ2-1, with D perhaps TRBD2 (6 bases). The CDR3 covers 15 residues. Trimming removed 4 bases from V and 7 bases from J, with 17 bases in between. Germline V gives CDR1 LGHNT, CDR2 FRNRAP. CDR3 protein: CASGSGGAQQNEQFF. The CDR3 nucleotides read TGTGCTAGTGGTTCCGGAGGGGCCCAGCAGAATGAGCAGTTCTTC.

This chain connects TRBV5-1 to TRBJ2-2, with D possibly matching TRBD1 (6 bases). Trimming took off 1 base at V and 0 bases at J, with 16 bases between the two ends. The CDR3 loop spans 18 amino acids. The germline V gene has CDR1 SGHRS and CDR2 YFSETQ. CDR3 amino acids: CASSLLGALTANTGELFF. As DNA, the CDR3 is TGCGCCAGCAGCTTGTTGGGGGCCTTAACAGCGAACACCGGGGAGCTGTTTTTT.

The chain uses TRBV9 and TRBJ2-1; D is perhaps TRBD2 (6 bases). The CDR3 is 14 amino acids. Germline V lookup: CDR1 SGDLS, CDR2 YYNGEE. V was clipped by 7 bases and J by 1 base, with 12 bases between them. CDR3 sequence: CASGGGISYNEQFF. CDR3 DNA: TGTGCCAGCGGTGGCGGGATTTCCTACAATGAGCAGTTCTTC.

The chain uses TRBV9 and TRBJ2-5, with 9 bases lining up with TRBD1. Germline V gene lookup returns CDR1 SGDLS and CDR2 YYNGEE. This CDR3 contains 14 residues. V lost 5 bases, J lost 2 bases, and 4 bases stayed unmatched. This CDR3 reads CASSRTGEQETQYF. DNA of the CDR3: TGTGCCAGCAGTCGGACAGGGGAGCAAGAGACCCAGTACTTC.

The chain joins TRBV19 to TRBJ1-1, with 12 bases matching TRBD1. The germline gives CDR1 LNHDA, CDR2 SQIVND (reference sequence). The CDR3 length is 14 residues. Trimming removed 8 bases from V and 5 bases from J; junction bases left unmatched: 6. The CDR3: CASGDRGLKTEAFF. CDR3 DNA: TGTGCCAGTGGGGACAGGGGGCTTAAGACTGAAGCTTTCTTT.

CDR3 protein: CASSPGQLHYGYTF. The CDR3 coding sequence is TGTGCCAGCAGCCCGGGACAGTTACACTATGGCTACACCTTC. The chain is built from TRBV7-9 and TRBJ1-2, with TRBD1 identical over 7 bases. The length of the CDR3 is 14 residues. V dropped 5 bases and J dropped 3; count of bases not matched to a gene: 6. CDR1 and CDR2 (germline): SEHNR, FQNEAQ (reference sequence).

To note about this clone: An end of the junction does not agree with germline; a read error may underlie this. The chain couples TRBV19 to TRBJ2-6; possible D gene TRBD1, 5 bases. The CDR3 has 14 residues. The germline V gene has CDR1 LNHDA and CDR2 SQIVND (reference sequence). The CDR3 DNA sequence: TGTGCCACTTTGTCCTTCTCTGGGGCCAACGGCCTGACTTTC. This codes for CATLSFSGANGLTF.

This sequence joins TRBV27 and TRBJ1-1; 7 positions agree with TRBD1. This CDR3 region has 13 residues. J gave up 4 bases and V 5 bases, and 4 bases lay outside the gene matches. The V gene's germline CDR1 is MNHEY and CDR2 SMNVEV (reference sequence). CDR3 nucleotides: TGTGCCAGCAGTCTACAGGGGTTCACTGAAGCTTTCTTT. This sequence encodes CASSLQGFTEAFF.

This chain links TRBV7-9 with TRBJ2-7; 12 bases are shared with TRBD1. Germline CDR1 reads SEHNR; CDR2 reads FQNEAQ (reference sequence). This CDR3 spans 14 amino acids. J lost 7 bases, V lost 4 bases, and 5 bases had no gene match. The CDR3 spells CASSSGTGGREQYF. As DNA, the CDR3 is TGTGCCAGCAGCTCCGGGACAGGGGGCCGAGAGCAGTACTTC. Using reference TRBV7-9 and TRBJ2-7 for the parts outside the CDR3, the full variable domain is DTGVSQNPRHKITKRGQNVTFRCDPISEHNRLYWYRQTLGQGPEFLTYFQNEAQLEKSRLLSDRFSAERPKGSFSTLEIQRTEQGDSAMYLCASSSGTGGREQYFGPGTRLTVT.

The chain has TRBV7-8 and TRBJ2-7, with D possibly matching TRBD1 (5 bases). The CDR3 is made up of 14 amino acids. V was shortened by 1 base and J by 5 bases, with 12 bases between the two germline ends. CDR1 SGHVS and CDR2 FQNEAQ come from the germline V gene. Here the CDR3 reads CASSLEVRVNEQYF. As DNA, the CDR3 is TGTGCCAGCAGCTTAGAGGTCAGGGTAAACGAGCAGTACTTC.

The V and J genes are TRBV19 and TRBJ1-2; D remains ambiguous. CDR1 and CDR2 (germline): LNHDA, SQIVND (reference sequence). The CDR3 spans 13 residues. V lost 5 bases, J lost 6 bases, and 13 bases lay in between. CDR3 DNA: TGTGCCAGTAGTTATTCGGGGTCGCATGGCTACACCTTC. As protein: CASSYSGSHGYTF.

The V gene is TRBV5-1, the J gene TRBJ1-3; 11 positions agree with TRBD1. Losses at the gene ends were 5 bases for V and 7 bases for J; bases not matched to a gene: 5. This CDR3 region has 14 residues. CDR1 and CDR2 from the germline V gene are SGHRS and YFSETQ. The CDR3 loop reads CASRGQGGRNTIYF. The DNA for the CDR3 is TGCGCCAGCAGGGGACAGGGGGGAAGGAACACCATATATTTT.

V is TRBV7-2 and J is TRBJ2-5; 7 bases agree with TRBD1. V dropped 5 bases and J dropped 5; count of bases not matched to a gene: 11. Germline V CDR1 and CDR2: SGHTA, FQGNSA. The CDR3 runs to 15 residues. As DNA, the CDR3 is TGTGCCAGCAGCAACACTGACAGGGTAATCGAGACCCAGTACTTC. Encoded protein: CASSNTDRVIETQYF.

The genes are TRBV7-2 and TRBJ1-1; D possibly corresponds to TRBD1 (6 bases). Per germline, CDR1 SGHTA and CDR2 FQGNSA. CDR3 length equals 13 residues. Trimming removed 4 bases at V and 4 bases at J, with 10 bases between. Here the CDR3 reads CASSSWGPTEAFF. Here the CDR3 DNA reads TGTGCCAGCAGCTCGTGGGGGCCCACTGAAGCTTTCTTT.

The rearrangement links TRBV4-2 to TRBJ2-5; 7 bases are shared with TRBD2. Germline assignment: CDR1 LGHNA and CDR2 YNFKEQ. The V segment lost 6 bases and the J segment 0 bases; nucleotides outside the gene matches: 4. The CDR3 runs to 14 residues. As DNA, the CDR3 is TGTGCCAGCAGTCCCGGGACTAACCAAGAGACCCAGTACTTC. Protein: CASSPGTNQETQYF.

The DNA of the CDR3 is TGTGCCGGGGGGACAGCAGCCTACGAGCAGTACTTC. It encodes CAGGTAAYEQYF. The chain recombines TRBV6-1 with TRBJ2-7; TRBD1 might be the D (7 bases). With 11 bases removed from V and 2 bases from J, the gap between germline ends came to 13 bases. The CDR3 covers 12 residues. CDR1 is MNHNS, CDR2 SASEGT, per germline.

This clone has just a few counts. The V and J genes are TRBV4-2 and TRBJ2-2; D is possibly TRBD1 (6 bases). Germline loops: CDR1 LGHNA, CDR2 YNFKEQ. This CDR3 contains 17 residues. With 1 base removed from V and 6 bases from J, the gap between germline ends came to 18 bases. The CDR3 coding sequence is TGTGCCAGCAGCCAAGTTGTGGGGGCTCTGGTAGCCGGGGAGCTGTTTTTT. Its protein is CASSQVVGALVAGELFF.

This clone was counted once. The germline gene is not matched at one end of the junction; a read error may be the cause. The chain joins TRBV7-9 to TRBJ1-3; maybe TRBD1 (6 bases). In germline, CDR1 is SEHNR, CDR2 FQNEAQ (reference sequence). The CDR3 has 14 residues. CDR3: CSSSPDSSGNTIYF. The DNA of the CDR3 is TGTTCCAGCAGCCCGGACAGCTCTGGAAACACCATATATTTT.

The V and J genes are TRBV13 and TRBJ1-1; 7 bases agree with TRBD1. J gave up 5 bases and V 1 base, and 4 bases lay outside the gene matches. The CDR3 spans 14 residues. The germline V gene encodes CDR1 PRHDT and CDR2 FYEKMQ (reference sequence). Written as DNA, the CDR3 is TGTGCCAGCAGCTTAGACAGGGGACGTACTGAAGCTTTCTTT. Translating it yields CASSLDRGRTEAFF.

The V call is TRBV6-4, the J call TRBJ1-5; D gene ambiguous. Trimming took 6 bases from V and 6 from J, leaving 12 bases between them. CDR1 is MRHNA and CDR2 is SNTAGT in the germline V gene. The length of the CDR3 is 13 residues. The CDR3 reads CASSPQEGQPQHF. As DNA, the CDR3 is TGTGCCAGCAGCCCTCAAGAGGGTCAGCCCCAGCATTTT.

The rearrangement links TRBV9 to TRBJ2-5; the match to TRBD1 covers 8 bases. V was pared by 0 bases and J by 5 bases, with 6 bases of the junction left unmatched. This CDR3 has 15 amino acids. In germline, CDR1 is SGDLS, CDR2 YYNGEE. As DNA, the CDR3 is TGTGCCAGCAGCGTAGGTCAGGGGGCTCTGGAGACCCAGTACTTC. Residues: CASSVGQGALETQYF.

The gene calls are TRBV5-1 and TRBJ2-7, with TRBD1 matching over 10 bases. Germline trimming cut 2 bases from V and 4 bases from J; bases unmatched to any gene: 6. This CDR3 has 15 residues. Germline V gives CDR1 SGHRS, CDR2 YFSETQ. The CDR3 sequence is CASSLGPGQGYEQYF. CDR3 coding DNA: TGCGCCAGCAGCTTAGGCCCGGGACAGGGGTACGAGCAGTACTTC.

The CDR3 protein is CASSSTSGPNEQFF. CDR3 DNA sequence: TGCGCCAGCAGTTCGACTAGCGGGCCCAATGAGCAGTTCTTC. The chain recombines TRBV10-1 with TRBJ2-1; TRBD2 aligns across 10 bases. Losses at the gene ends were 5 bases for V and 6 bases for J; bases not matched to a gene: 4. The germline CDR1 and CDR2 sequences are WNHNN and SYGVQD (reference sequence). The CDR3 covers 14 residues.

Turning to this clone: The junction and the germline gene differ at one end; a read error may be behind it. The chain is built from TRBV28 and TRBJ2-6, with a possible D match to TRBD1 (5 bases). Per germline, CDR1 MDHEN and CDR2 SYDVKM. The CDR3 spans 17 residues. The CDR3 DNA sequence: TGTGCCAGCAGTTTACCCCGATTGGTCTCTGGGGCCAACGGCCTGACTTTC. This sequence encodes CASSLPRLVSGANGLTF.

This clone showed up just a few times. The chain joins TRBV7-9 to TRBJ1-4; a weak D match, TRBD1 (5 bases). V lost 1 base and J 5 bases, leaving 11 bases between the germline ends. There are 15 residues in the CDR3. Per germline, CDR1 SEHNR and CDR2 FQNEAQ (reference sequence). The chain's CDR3 is CASSLDFTGNEKLFF. The DNA for the CDR3 is TGTGCCAGCAGCTTAGATTTCACAGGAAATGAAAAACTGTTTTTT.

V and J are TRBV7-9 and TRBJ1-3; 9 nucleotides match TRBD1. With V trimmed by 8 bases and J by 4 bases, 9 bases remained unmatched. Germline loops: CDR1 SEHNR, CDR2 FQNEAQ (reference sequence). The CDR3 consists of 15 residues. In DNA form, the CDR3 reads TGTGCCAGCTCGGGGGACAGGGCCTCCGGAAACACCATATATTTT. This translates into CASSGDRASGNTIYF.

The rearrangement uses TRBV28 and TRBJ2-7, with unresolved D. The CDR3 consists of 12 residues. Germline-derived CDR1 and CDR2 are MDHEN and SYDVKM. Trimming left V 5 bases short and J 2 bases short, with 7 bases between. The CDR3 DNA sequence: TGTGCCAGCAGTCCCAGTACCTACGAGCAGTACTTC. Its translation: CASSPSTYEQYF.

CDR3 in amino acids: CASARQEAGANVLTF. Written as DNA, the CDR3 is TGCGCCAGCGCCCGGCAGGAGGCTGGGGCCAACGTCCTGACTTTC. V is TRBV5-1 and J is TRBJ2-6; tentative D call: TRBD2 (5 bases). Germline CDR1 reads SGHRS; CDR2 reads YFSETQ. The CDR3 extends over 15 amino acids. V lost 7 bases and J lost 2, with 13 bases in between. Drawing the rest from reference TRBV5-1 and TRBJ2-6, the complete variable domain is KAGVTQTPRYLIKTRGQQVTLSCSPISGHRSVSWYQQTPGQGLQFLFEYFSETQRNKGNFPGRFSGRQFSNSRSEMNVSTLELGDSALYLCASARQEAGANVLTFGAGSRLTVL.